This T cell receptor (beta chain) is from a study of cytomegalovirus exposure and HLA in healthy donors. Study in general: In an earlier analysis, 90 million to 130 million unique TCR beta sequences were found from some 200 million T cells. Of all 398 donors who were genotyped, roughly 83% belonged to the Caucasian-associated ancestry cluster.

Study outcomes and limitations: TCR beta sequences numbering under 20,000 were associated with HLA alleles at 0.05 false discovery rate in a later analysis.

PCR employed 60 Vbeta and 13 Jbeta primers. The table came from immunoSEQ multiplex PCR; TCRdb's copy has only in-frame clones and leaves some out. The top ten clones hold around 0.4% of a sample with about 200,000 clones, about 85% of them seen once. The CDR3 contains 14 residues. V lost 1 base to trimming and J lost 6 bases, with 12 bases between them. CDR1 is SGDLS, CDR2 YYNGEE, per germline. This clone was counted between two and nine times. Its target is not known. Although they were nominally healthy when sampled, donors likely had unrecorded immune exposures. This receptor was identified in a male donor in good health and CMV-seropositive. The chain recombines TRBV9 with TRBJ2-3, with D possibly TRBD2 on 6 matching bases. Sequencing input: PBMCs. The CDR3 is CASSVRTGGDTQYF. DNA of the CDR3: TGTGCCAGCAGCGTAAGGACTGGGGGGGATACGCAGTATTTT.